What follows are 26 T cell receptor beta chains derived from one specimen sequenced in a study of glioma-infiltrating T cells after dendritic cell vaccination. Clones were sequenced by immunoSEQ multiplex PCR, and TCRdb holds only the in-frame ones, with some missing. The repertoire includes 40,000 or so clones, approximately 82% of them detected once, and 7.8% sits in the top ten. The input for sequencing was blood, taken before dendritic cell vaccination. These receptors all stem from a human donor with glioblastoma.

The V call is TRBV9, the J call TRBJ2-1; D is perhaps TRBD1 (5 bases). V gave up 4 bases and J gave up 2 bases, with 16 bases separating them. This CDR3 region has 16 residues. Germline V gene data show CDR1 as SGDLS and CDR2 as YYNGEE. The CDR3 reads CASSPRTGDAYNEQFF. The CDR3 DNA reads as TGTGCCAGCAGCCCCCGTACAGGTGATGCCTACAATGAGCAGTTCTTC. The full variable domain, completed using reference TRBV9 and TRBJ2-1, is DSGVTQTPKHLITATGQRVTLRCSPRSGDLSVYWYQQSLDQGLQFLIQYYNGEERAKGNILERFSAQQFPDLHSELNLSSLELGDSALYFCASSPRTGDAYNEQFFGPGTRLTVL.

The V call is TRBV5-1, the J call TRBJ2-3; TRBD2 agrees at 8 bases. Germline CDR1 reads SGHRS; CDR2 reads YFSETQ. V lost 8 bases to trimming and J lost 4 bases; unmatched junction nucleotides: 12. CDR3 length equals 15 residues. CDR3 DNA sequence: TGCGCCAGTACCACCGGGGGGGCCGGCTCAGATACGCAGTATTTT. Translating it yields CASTTGGAGSDTQYF.

CDR3 loop: CASSVQGSVTDTQYF. The CDR3, as DNA: TGTGCCAGCAGCGTACAGGGGAGTGTCACAGATACGCAGTATTTT. The rearrangement joins TRBV7-2 to TRBJ2-3; 7 bases fit TRBD1. The CDR3 consists of 15 residues. From germline, CDR1 is SGHTA and CDR2 FQGNSA. The junction had 7 bases not matched to a gene; V was cut back by 5 bases and J by 2 bases.

The gene calls are TRBV7-9 and TRBJ2-7, with D unresolved. V lost 2 bases and J lost 4, with 3 bases in between. CDR1 is SEHNR and CDR2 is FQNEAQ in the germline V gene (reference sequence). The CDR3 extends over 11 amino acids. The CDR3 sequence: CASSLRYEQYF. CDR3 DNA sequence: TGTGCCAGCAGCTTACGTTACGAGCAGTACTTC.

The chain uses TRBV5-1 and TRBJ2-5; D perhaps matches TRBD2 (5 bases). V was pared by 0 bases and J by 5 bases, with 20 bases between. The CDR3 loop spans 17 amino acids. In germline, CDR1 is SGHRS, CDR2 YFSETQ. The CDR3 here is CASSLVIESGSDETQYF. The CDR3 bases are TGCGCCAGCAGCTTGGTAATTGAATCGGGGAGCGATGAGACCCAGTACTTC.

This clone qualifies as medium-sized. J is TRBJ1-5 and V is TRBV4-3; D gene unclear. The V gene's germline CDR1 is LGHNA and CDR2 YSLEER. V was pared by 5 bases and J by 7 bases, with 12 bases between. The CDR3 extends over 13 amino acids. CDR3 DNA sequence: TGCGCCAGCAGCTTGGACTGGAGCCAGCCCCAGCATTTT. Translating gives CASSLDWSQPQHF.

The chain is built from TRBV5-1 and TRBJ2-5, with 9 bases fitting TRBD1. CDR3 length equals 15 residues. Per germline, CDR1 SGHRS and CDR2 YFSETQ. J lost 2 bases, V lost 2 bases, and 4 bases had no gene match. The CDR3 is CASSFADRGQETQYF. CDR3 sequence (DNA): TGCGCCAGCAGCTTTGCAGACAGGGGGCAAGAGACCCAGTACTTC.

The rearrangement uses TRBV7-2 and TRBJ2-3; 10 positions agree with TRBD2. The CDR3 has 16 residues. V lost 5 bases, J lost 3 bases, and 8 bases stayed unmatched. The germline V gene encodes CDR1 SGHTA and CDR2 FQGNSA. For the CDR3, the DNA is TGTGCCAGCAGCACAGAGCGGGGGGGTTGGACAGATACGCAGTATTTT. Translating it yields CASSTERGGWTDTQYF.

V and J are TRBV18 and TRBJ1-2; 7 bases align to TRBD1. J was trimmed by 3 bases and V by 3 bases; bases with no gene match: 7. Germline CDR1 KGHSH, CDR2 LQKENI. CDR3 length: 15 residues. In DNA form, the CDR3 reads TGTGCCAGCTCACCGGTGGCAGGGGGTGACTATGGCTACACCTTC. This gives the protein CASSPVAGGDYGYTF.

V gene TRBV19 combines with J gene TRBJ1-2; 7 bases are shared with TRBD1. The CDR3 consists of 14 residues. Unmatched junction bases numbered 4, after V lost 3 bases and J lost 3 bases. Germline CDR1 LNHDA, CDR2 SQIVND (reference sequence). The CDR3 DNA follows: TGTGCCAGTAGTATTACCCAGGGGGACTATGGCTACACCTTC. It is translated as CASSITQGDYGYTF.

The chain recombines TRBV7-2 with TRBJ2-7; TRBD2 matches 7 bases. With 2 bases clipped from V and 3 bases from J, the junction kept 13 bases outside the gene matches. CDR3 length: 17 amino acids. The germline V gene has CDR1 SGHTA and CDR2 FQGNSA. The CDR3 coding sequence is TGTGCCAGCAGCTTATCCGGCGGTTACGGGGGGATCTACGAGCAGTACTTC. Protein product: CASSLSGGYGGIYEQYF. The variable domain in full, completed from reference TRBV7-2 and TRBJ2-7, reads GAGVSQSPSNKVTEKGKDVELRCDPISGHTALYWYRQSLGQGLEFLIYFQGNSAPDKSGLPSDRFSAERTGGSVSTLTIQRTQQEDSAVYLCASSLSGGYGGIYEQYFGPGTRLTVT.

The V gene is TRBV4-1, the J gene TRBJ2-7; D is undetermined. Germline-derived CDR1 and CDR2 are MGHRA and YSYEKL. This CDR3 is built from 15 residues. V was trimmed by 0 bases and J by 1 base, leaving 10 bases between them. The CDR3 reads CASSQDHGGSYEQYF. CDR3 sequence (DNA): TGCGCCAGCAGCCAAGATCACGGTGGTTCCTACGAGCAGTACTTC.

This chain connects TRBV6-5 to TRBJ2-7, with 9 bases aligning to TRBD2. The trim removed 0 bases at V and 4 bases at J, leaving 7 bases unmatched. The germline V gene encodes CDR1 MNHEY and CDR2 SVGAGI. This CDR3 is built from 16 residues. The chain's CDR3 is CASSYSVAGAGYEQYF. In nucleotides, the CDR3 is TGTGCCAGCAGTTACTCGGTAGCGGGGGCCGGGTACGAGCAGTACTTC.

This chain joins TRBV9 and TRBJ1-2, with TRBD1 identical over 8 bases. CDR1 and CDR2 from the germline V gene are SGDLS and YYNGEE. V lost 2 bases to trimming and J lost 0 bases; unmatched junction nucleotides: 12. The CDR3 loop spans 18 amino acids. The CDR3, as DNA: TGTGCCAGCAGCGTTCCGGCGCAACAGGGGGATACTAACTATGGCTACACCTTC. Protein product: CASSVPAQQGDTNYGYTF.

The chain has TRBV7-2 and TRBJ1-3; the D is unclear. The CDR3 length is 14 residues. V lost 1 base, J lost 7 bases, and 11 bases lay in between. Germline V gene data show CDR1 as SGHTA and CDR2 as FQGNSA. CDR3 DNA sequence: TGTGCCAGCAGCTTAGAAGGAATGAGGAACACCATATATTTT. Its translation is CASSLEGMRNTIYF.

The sample holds one count of this clone. J is TRBJ1-3 and V is TRBV7-2; TRBD1 is a possible D gene (5 bases). Germline-derived CDR1 and CDR2 are SGHTA and FQGNSA. The CDR3 covers 18 residues. V was clipped by 0 bases and J by 0 bases, with 15 bases between them. This CDR3 is CASSLAAGMLTSGNTIYF. In DNA form, the CDR3 reads TGTGCCAGCAGCTTAGCGGCAGGGATGTTAACCTCTGGAAACACCATATATTTT.

On this clone: Mismatch with germline at one junction end may stem from a read error. In DNA form, the CDR3 reads TGTGCCAGCAGATTAGGCAGGGAAGAGACCCAGTACTTC. It specifies CASRLGREETQYF. The V and J genes are TRBV7-9 and TRBJ2-5; D is perhaps TRBD1 (5 bases). CDR1 and CDR2 from the germline V gene are SEHNR and FQNEAQ (reference sequence). This CDR3 is 13 amino acids long.

CDR3 sequence (DNA): TGTGCCAGCAGTTACTCCGACAGGATGCGAGAGACCCAGTACTTC. Amino acid sequence: CASSYSDRMRETQYF. The rearrangement links TRBV6-6 to TRBJ2-5, with D tentatively TRBD1 (6 bases). CDR1 is MNHNY, CDR2 SVGAGI, per germline (reference sequence). The CDR3 runs 15 residues. Trimming stripped 0 bases from V and 4 bases from J, with 12 bases between.

The chain uses TRBV10-3 and TRBJ2-3; 7 bases agree with TRBD2. The CDR3 consists of 16 residues. V dropped 3 bases and J dropped 2; count of bases not matched to a gene: 8. Germline CDR1 is ENHRY and CDR2 is SYGVKD. CDR3 DNA: TGTGCCATCAGTGAATCAGGGAGGGAAGACACAGATACGCAGTATTTT. Its translation is CAISESGREDTDTQYF.

Written as DNA, the CDR3 is TGTGCCAGCAGTTTTCCCGCGGGGGGAGGGGAGACCCAGTACTTC. This sequence encodes CASSFPAGGGETQYF. This rearrangement joins TRBV28 to TRBJ2-5, with TRBD2 identical over 8 bases. This CDR3 region has 15 residues. V lost 3 bases, J lost 5 bases, and 8 bases stayed unmatched. Germline V CDR1 and CDR2: MDHEN, SYDVKM.

The rearrangement links TRBV29-1 to TRBJ2-7; D may be TRBD2 (6 bases). The CDR3 is 12 amino acids. From germline, CDR1 is SQVTM and CDR2 ANQGSEA. V was pared by 2 bases and J by 6 bases, with 11 bases between. CDR3 protein: CSVEPEGSEQYF. The CDR3 DNA is TGCAGCGTTGAACCGGAGGGGAGCGAGCAGTACTTC.

J is TRBJ1-4 and V is TRBV6-1; no clear D gene. Looked up from germline, CDR1 is MNHNS and CDR2 is SASEGT. Trimming removed 1 base at V and 0 bases at J, with 6 bases between. The CDR3 is 15 amino acids. The CDR3 DNA reads as TGTGCCAGCAGTGAAGGACACCCAACTAATGAAAAACTGTTTTTT. This codes for CASSEGHPTNEKLFF.

As concerns this clone: At one end, the junction sequence differs from germline, possibly due to a read error. This rearrangement joins TRBV5-1 to TRBJ1-2; D not certain. CDR3 size: 13 residues. The V gene's germline CDR1 is SGHRS and CDR2 YFSETQ. CDR3 DNA sequence: TGCGCCAGCAGCTTGGCCGGGGAGGGCGTCGGGCCCTTC. Protein sequence: CASSLAGEGVGPF. The entire variable domain, with the rest obtained from reference TRBV5-1 and TRBJ1-2, is as follows: KAGVTQTPRYLIKTRGQQVTLSCSPISGHRSVSWYQQTPGQGLQFLFEYFSETQRNKGNFPGRFSGRQFSNSRSEMNVSTLELGDSALYLCASSLAGEGVGPFGSGTRLTVV.

This chain joins TRBV11-2 and TRBJ2-3; D is perhaps TRBD1 (6 bases). Germline CDR1 and CDR2: SGHAT and FQNNGV. The CDR3 is made up of 14 amino acids. Deletions cut 3 bases from V and 4 bases from J, with 11 bases between. In DNA form, the CDR3 reads TGTGCCAGCAGCTTCGACAGGACCTCAGATACGCAGTATTTT. Protein: CASSFDRTSDTQYF.

The chain has TRBV19 and TRBJ1-3; 7 bases fit TRBD1. In germline, CDR1 is LNHDA, CDR2 SQIVND (reference sequence). The CDR3 length is 14 residues. The J segment lost 2 bases and the V segment lost 6 bases, leaving 4 bases of the junction unmatched. The CDR3 region is CASSRQGPGNTIYF. The CDR3 DNA is TGTGCCAGTAGCCGACAGGGCCCTGGAAACACCATATATTTT. The full variable domain, with the rest looked up from reference TRBV19 and TRBJ1-3, is DGGITQSPKYLFRKEGQNVTLSCEQNLNHDAMYWYRQDPGQGLRLIYYSQIVNDFQKGDIAEGYSVSREKKESFPLTVTSAQKNPTAFYLCASSRQGPGNTIYFGEGSWLTVV.

J is TRBJ2-5 and V is TRBV25-1; D remains unclear. Germline lookup yields CDR1 MGHDK and CDR2 SYGVNS. The CDR3 covers 15 residues. V was shortened by 2 bases and J by 0 bases, with 10 bases between the two germline ends. CDR3 sequence reads: CASSESHIYQETQYF. CDR3 in DNA: TGTGCCAGCAGTGAAAGTCACATCTACCAAGAGACCCAGTACTTC.